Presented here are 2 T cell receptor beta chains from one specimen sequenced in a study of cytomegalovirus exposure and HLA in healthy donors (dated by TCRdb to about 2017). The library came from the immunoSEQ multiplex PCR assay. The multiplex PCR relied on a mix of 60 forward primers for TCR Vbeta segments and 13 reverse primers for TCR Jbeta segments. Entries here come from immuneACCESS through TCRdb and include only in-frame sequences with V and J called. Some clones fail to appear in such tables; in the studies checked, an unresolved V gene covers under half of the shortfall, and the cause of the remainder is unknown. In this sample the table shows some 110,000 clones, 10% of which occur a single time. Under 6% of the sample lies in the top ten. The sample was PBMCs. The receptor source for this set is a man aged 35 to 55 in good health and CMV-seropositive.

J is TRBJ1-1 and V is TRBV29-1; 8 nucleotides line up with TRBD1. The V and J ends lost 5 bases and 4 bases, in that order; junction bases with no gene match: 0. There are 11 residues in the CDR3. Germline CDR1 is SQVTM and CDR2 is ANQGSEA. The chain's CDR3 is CSVQGATEAFF. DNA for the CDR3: TGCAGCGTTCAGGGGGCCACTGAAGCTTTCTTT.

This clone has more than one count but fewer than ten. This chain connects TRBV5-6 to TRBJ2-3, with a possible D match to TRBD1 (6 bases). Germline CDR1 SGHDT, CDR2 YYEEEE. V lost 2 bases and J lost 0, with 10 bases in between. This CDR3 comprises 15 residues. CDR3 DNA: TGTGCCAGCAGCTTACTTGGGACAAGCACAGATACGCAGTATTTT. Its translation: CASSLLGTSTDTQYF. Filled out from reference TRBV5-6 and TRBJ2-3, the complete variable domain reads DAGVTQSPTHLIKTRGQQVTLRCSPKSGHDTVSWYQQALGQGPQFIFQYYEEEERQRGNFPDRFSGHQFPNYSSELNVNALLLGDSALYLCASSLLGTSTDTQYFGPGTRLTVL.